This entry features one TCR beta chain sequence. The antigen remains unidentified. It was with 60 Vbeta and 13 Jbeta primers that the PCR ran. TCRdb keeps only in-frame clones here, not all; method: immunoSEQ multiplex PCR. Counted here are around 150,000 clones, around 75% occurring once; the ten biggest clones make up 2.5% to 3.5%. These data come from a study of cytomegalovirus exposure and HLA in healthy donors. CDR1 is SGHNT, CDR2 YENEEA, per germline. The CDR3 contains 14 residues. V lost 5 bases, J lost 7 bases, and 12 bases lay in between. The study sampled nominally healthy donors, though unrecorded immune exposures were likely. Study-level findings and limits: Reports state that TCR beta sequences accurately predicted most subjects' HLA-A and HLA-B alleles. Rarity held for most TCR sequences, but there were some public TCRs that occurred in many donors.

This chain uses TRBV11-3 with TRBJ1-6; possibly TRBD1 for D (6 bases). The receptor was derived from a woman in her forties or fifties in good health and CMV-seropositive. The specimen sequenced was PBMCs. CDR3 amino acids: CASSLDSENSPLHF. In DNA, the CDR3 is TGTGCCAGCAGCCTGGACAGTGAGAATTCACCCCTCCACTTT.